This T cell receptor beta chain was sequenced during a study of T cells in pancreatic ductal adenocarcinoma. Notes on the study in general: Blood had more productive templates and approximately 8-fold more unique clonotypes than tumor. Mean clonality was approximately 0.1 in tumors and approximately 0.072 in blood, not significantly different.

From germline, CDR1 is SGHRS and CDR2 YFSETQ. The CDR3 is 15 residues long. Unmatched junction bases numbered 5, after V lost 0 bases and J lost 5 bases. No neoadjuvant therapy was given to the selected pancreatic ductal adenocarcinoma patients before their surgery. The assay was immunoSEQ multiplex PCR, and TCRdb's table has in-frame clones only and misses some. Of around 100,000 clones listed, 90% to 95% are singletons. In regard to this clone: Its antigen is currently unknown.

The chain uses TRBV5-1 and TRBJ2-1, with TRBD2 matching over 7 bases. The receptor's source is a human donor with pancreatic ductal adenocarcinoma. Sequencing was carried out using PBMCs. The CDR3 nucleotides are TGCGCCAGCAGCTTGGTTCCAGCGGGAAACAATGAGCAGTTCTTC. Translated: CASSLVPAGNNEQFF.